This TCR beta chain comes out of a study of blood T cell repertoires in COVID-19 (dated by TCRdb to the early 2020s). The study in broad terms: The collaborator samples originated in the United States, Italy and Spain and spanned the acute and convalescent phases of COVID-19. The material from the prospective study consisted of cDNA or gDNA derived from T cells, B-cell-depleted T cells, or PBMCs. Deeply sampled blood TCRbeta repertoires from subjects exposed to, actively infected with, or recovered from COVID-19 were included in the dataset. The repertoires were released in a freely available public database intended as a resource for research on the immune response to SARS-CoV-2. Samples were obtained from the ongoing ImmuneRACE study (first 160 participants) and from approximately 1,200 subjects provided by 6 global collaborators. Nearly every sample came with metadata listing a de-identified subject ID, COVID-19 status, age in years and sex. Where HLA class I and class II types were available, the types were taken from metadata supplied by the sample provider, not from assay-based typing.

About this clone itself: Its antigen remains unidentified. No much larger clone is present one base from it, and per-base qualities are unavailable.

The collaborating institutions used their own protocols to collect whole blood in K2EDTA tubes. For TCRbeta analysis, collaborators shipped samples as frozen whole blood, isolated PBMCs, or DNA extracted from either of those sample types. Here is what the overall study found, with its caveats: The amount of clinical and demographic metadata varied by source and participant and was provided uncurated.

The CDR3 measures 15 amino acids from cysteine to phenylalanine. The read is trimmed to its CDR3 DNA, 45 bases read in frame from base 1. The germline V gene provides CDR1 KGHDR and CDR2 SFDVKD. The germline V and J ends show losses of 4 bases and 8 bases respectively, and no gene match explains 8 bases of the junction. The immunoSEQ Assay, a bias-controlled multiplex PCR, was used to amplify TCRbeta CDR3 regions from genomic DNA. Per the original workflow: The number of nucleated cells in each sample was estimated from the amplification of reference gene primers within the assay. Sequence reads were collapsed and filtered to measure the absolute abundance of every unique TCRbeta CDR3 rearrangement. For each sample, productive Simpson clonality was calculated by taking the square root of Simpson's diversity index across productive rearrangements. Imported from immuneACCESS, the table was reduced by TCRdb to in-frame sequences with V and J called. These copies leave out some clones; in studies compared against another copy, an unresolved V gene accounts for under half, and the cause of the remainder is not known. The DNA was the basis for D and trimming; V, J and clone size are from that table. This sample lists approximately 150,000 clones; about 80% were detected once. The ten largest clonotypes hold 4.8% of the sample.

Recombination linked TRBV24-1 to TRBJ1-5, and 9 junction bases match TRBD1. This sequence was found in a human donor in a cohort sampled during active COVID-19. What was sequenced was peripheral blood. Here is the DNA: TGTGCCACCAGTGACTCCCGACAGGGGGGGAAGCCCCAGCATTTT. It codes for CATSDSRQGGKPQHF.